The rows below give T cell receptor beta chains drawn from one sample of a study of blood T cell repertoires in COVID-19. TCRdb keeps only in-frame clones here, not all; method: immunoSEQ multiplex PCR. The sample comprises fewer than 250,000 clones, about 89% of which are singletons, and roughly 6.5% rests with the top ten. Specimen: peripheral blood. The receptors stem from a man aged 55-75 years who had recovered from COVID-19. Each CDR3 is given with its conserved first and last residue. A D gene is named only where the DNA matches it firmly. Clone sizes are given selectively: once, few, many, or a class where the clone is expanded.

j_gene: TRBJ2-3
abundance: -
v_gene: TRBV10-3
d_gene: -
CDR3aa: CAISGDTDTQYF
CDR3nt: TGTGCCATCAGTGGAGACACAGATACGCAGTATTTT

j_gene: TRBJ1-2
abundance: -
v_gene: TRBV12-5
d_gene: TRBD1
CDR3aa: CASGFGQGVTNYGYTF
CDR3nt: TGTGCTAGTGGCTTCGGACAGGGGGTTACTAACTATGGCTACACCTTC

j_gene: TRBJ2-3
abundance: -
v_gene: TRBV11-2
d_gene: TRBD1
CDR3aa: CASSPRQGPDTQYF
CDR3nt: TGTGCCAGCAGCCCCAGACAGGGCCCAGATACGCAGTATTTT

j_gene: TRBJ2-5
abundance: few
v_gene: TRBV2
d_gene: -
CDR3aa: CASTLNRETQYF
CDR3nt: TGTGCCAGCACCCTCAACCGGGAGACCCAGTACTTC

j_gene: TRBJ2-5
abundance: once
v_gene: TRBV5-1
d_gene: -
CDR3aa: CASSLGVGGRPETQYF
CDR3nt: TGCGCCAGCAGTCTTGGAGTGGGGGGTCGCCCGGAGACCCAGTACTTC

j_gene: TRBJ1-6
abundance: -
v_gene: TRBV5-1
d_gene: -
CDR3aa: CASSSGTPGSPLHF
CDR3nt: TGCGCCAGCAGCTCCGGGACACCGGGCTCACCCCTCCACTTT

j_gene: TRBJ1-1
abundance: -
v_gene: TRBV14
d_gene: TRBD1
CDR3aa: CASRQGTGKEGTEAFF
CDR3nt: TGTGCCAGCAGGCAGGGGACAGGAAAAGAGGGGACTGAAGCTTTCTTT

j_gene: TRBJ2-6
abundance: -
v_gene: TRBV2
d_gene: TRBD1
CDR3aa: CASTRQGASSGANVLTF
CDR3nt: TGTGCCAGCACTAGACAGGGGGCGTCCTCTGGGGCCAACGTCCTGACTTTC

j_gene: TRBJ2-7
abundance: -
v_gene: TRBV5-1
d_gene: -
CDR3aa: CASSPEGNGYEQYF
CDR3nt: TGCGCCAGCAGCCCGGAGGGGAACGGCTACGAGCAGTACTTC

j_gene: TRBJ1-2
abundance: -
v_gene: TRBV6-5
d_gene: TRBD1
CDR3aa: CASRSDRGRDYGYTF
CDR3nt: TGTGCCAGCAGATCGGACAGGGGGAGGGACTATGGCTACACCTTC

j_gene: TRBJ2-7
abundance: once
v_gene: TRBV11-2
d_gene: -
CDR3aa: CASSFWRGSYEQYF
CDR3nt: TGTGCCAGCAGCTTCTGGCGGGGCTCCTACGAGCAGTACTTC

j_gene: TRBJ1-2
abundance: -
v_gene: TRBV5-1
d_gene: TRBD1
CDR3aa: CASRQTGSLNYGYTF
CDR3nt: TGCGCCAGCAGACAGACAGGGTCCCTCAACTATGGCTACACCTTC

j_gene: TRBJ1-1
abundance: -
v_gene: TRBV27
d_gene: TRBD1
CDR3aa: CASSPRTGANTEAFF
CDR3nt: TGTGCCAGCAGTCCTCGGACAGGGGCGAACACTGAAGCTTTCTTT

j_gene: TRBJ1-1
abundance: once
v_gene: TRBV6-5
d_gene: -
CDR3aa: CATYLVPRTFF
CDR3nt: TGTGCCACCTACCTCGTACCGAGAACTTTCTTT

j_gene: TRBJ2-1
abundance: -
v_gene: TRBV3-1/TRBV3-2
d_gene: TRBD2
CDR3aa: CASSLAGAGAYNEQFF
CDR3nt: TGTGCCAGCAGCCTTGCCGGGGCGGGGGCCTACAATGAGCAGTTCTTC

j_gene: TRBJ2-7
abundance: -
v_gene: TRBV27
d_gene: -
CDR3aa: CASSLIRGEQYF
CDR3nt: TGTGCCAGCAGTTTAATCCGGGGTGAGCAGTACTTC

j_gene: TRBJ1-1
abundance: -
v_gene: TRBV12-3/TRBV12-4
d_gene: -
CDR3aa: CASSIQVNTEAFF
CDR3nt: TGTGCCAGCAGTATTCAGGTGAACACTGAAGCTTTCTTT

j_gene: TRBJ2-7
abundance: -
v_gene: TRBV10-3
d_gene: -
CDR3aa: CAISETGYEQYF
CDR3nt: TGTGCCATCAGTGAAACCGGCTACGAGCAGTACTTC

j_gene: TRBJ1-6
abundance: -
v_gene: TRBV7-8
d_gene: TRBD1
CDR3aa: CASSLGQGAAPLHF
CDR3nt: TGTGCCAGCAGCCTGGGACAGGGGGCTGCACCCCTCCACTTT

j_gene: TRBJ2-2
abundance: -
v_gene: TRBV11-3
d_gene: -
CDR3aa: CASSHQGGLSGELFF
CDR3nt: TGTGCCAGCAGCCATCAGGGGGGACTGTCCGGGGAGCTGTTTTTT

j_gene: TRBJ2-7
abundance: -
v_gene: TRBV19
d_gene: TRBD1
CDR3aa: CASSTRQGPAVF
CDR3nt: TGTGCCAGTAGTACCCGACAGGGCCCAGCTGTTTTC

j_gene: TRBJ2-5
abundance: once
v_gene: TRBV3-1/TRBV3-2
d_gene: TRBD2
CDR3aa: CASSQAGGGETQYF
CDR3nt: TGTGCCAGCAGCCAGGCGGGGGGAGGTGAGACCCAGTACTTC

j_gene: TRBJ2-3
abundance: -
v_gene: TRBV6-5
d_gene: -
CDR3aa: CASSTRGGPDTQYF
CDR3nt: TGTGCCAGCAGTACTAGGGGGGGCCCAGATACGCAGTATTTT

j_gene: TRBJ1-1
abundance: -
v_gene: TRBV25-1
d_gene: -
CDR3aa: CASSGHTQDTEAFF
CDR3nt: TGTGCCAGCAGTGGTCACACCCAGGACACTGAAGCTTTCTTT

j_gene: TRBJ2-6
abundance: -
v_gene: TRBV18
d_gene: -
CDR3aa: CASSPAAFSGANVLTF
CDR3nt: TGTGCCAGCTCACCGGCCGCCTTCTCTGGGGCCAACGTCCTGACTTTC

j_gene: TRBJ1-2
abundance: many
v_gene: TRBV21-1
d_gene: -
CDR3aa: CATKHNGGYTF
CDR3nt: TGTGCCACCAAGCATAACGGGGGCTACACCTTC

j_gene: TRBJ2-3
abundance: -
v_gene: TRBV7-3
d_gene: TRBD1
CDR3aa: CASSVTGQGTDTQYF
CDR3nt: TGTGCCAGCAGCGTGACGGGACAGGGCACAGATACGCAGTATTTT

j_gene: TRBJ2-1
abundance: once
v_gene: TRBV11-2
d_gene: TRBD2
CDR3aa: CASSSLAGGFNEQFF
CDR3nt: TGTGCCAGCAGCTCCCTAGCGGGGGGCTTCAATGAGCAGTTCTTC

j_gene: TRBJ2-7
abundance: -
v_gene: TRBV4-1
d_gene: -
CDR3aa: CASSQGTSYEQYF
CDR3nt: TGCGCCAGCAGCCAAGGAACTAGCTACGAGCAGTACTTC

j_gene: TRBJ2-7
abundance: -
v_gene: TRBV4-2
d_gene: TRBD2
CDR3aa: CASSQGLAGFFYEQYF
CDR3nt: TGTGCCAGCAGCCAGGGACTAGCGGGGTTTTTCTACGAGCAGTACTTC

j_gene: TRBJ2-7
abundance: -
v_gene: TRBV28
d_gene: -
CDR3aa: CASRSPGARDEQYF
CDR3nt: TGTGCCAGCAGATCCCCAGGGGCTAGAGACGAGCAGTACTTC

j_gene: TRBJ1-3
abundance: -
v_gene: TRBV6-6
d_gene: -
CDR3aa: CASSTDYSGNTIYF
CDR3nt: TGTGCCAGCTCGACGGACTACTCTGGAAACACCATATATTTT

j_gene: TRBJ1-1
abundance: -
v_gene: TRBV11-3
d_gene: TRBD1
CDR3aa: CASSRTGGVTEAFF
CDR3nt: TGTGCCAGCAGCCGGACAGGGGGTGTCACTGAAGCTTTCTTT

j_gene: TRBJ2-7
abundance: -
v_gene: TRBV2
d_gene: -
CDR3aa: CASRPLSYEQYF
CDR3nt: TGTGCCAGCAGACCGCTATCCTACGAGCAGTACTTC

j_gene: TRBJ1-1
abundance: -
v_gene: TRBV6-2/TRBV6-3
d_gene: -
CDR3aa: CASSYVRQGSTEAFF
CDR3nt: TGTGCCAGCAGTTACGTACGGCAGGGGAGCACTGAAGCTTTCTTT

j_gene: TRBJ1-3
abundance: -
v_gene: TRBV6-5
d_gene: -
CDR3aa: CASSWGQEGNTIYF
CDR3nt: TGTGCCAGCAGCTGGGGACAAGAAGGAAACACCATATATTTT

j_gene: TRBJ2-1
abundance: -
v_gene: TRBV5-5
d_gene: -
CDR3aa: CASSLAGVGNNEQFF
CDR3nt: TGTGCCAGCAGCTTGGCGGGGGTTGGGAACAATGAGCAGTTCTTC

j_gene: TRBJ1-6
abundance: -
v_gene: TRBV11-2
d_gene: -
CDR3aa: CASSPAGTSGYSPLHF
CDR3nt: TGTGCCAGCAGCCCGGCGGGCACCTCGGGATATTCACCCCTCCACTTT

j_gene: TRBJ1-4
abundance: -
v_gene: TRBV3-1/TRBV3-2
d_gene: TRBD1
CDR3aa: CASSEQGALTNEKLFF
CDR3nt: TGTGCCAGCAGCGAACAGGGGGCGCTTACTAATGAAAAACTGTTTTTT

j_gene: TRBJ2-7
abundance: -
v_gene: TRBV19
d_gene: TRBD2
CDR3aa: CASSIRGGGSYEQYF
CDR3nt: TGTGCCAGTAGTATCCGCGGCGGGGGTTCCTACGAGCAGTACTTC

j_gene: TRBJ2-5
abundance: -
v_gene: TRBV15
d_gene: -
CDR3aa: CATSRREKGQETQYF
CDR3nt: TGTGCCACCAGCAGAAGGGAGAAGGGCCAAGAGACCCAGTACTTC

j_gene: TRBJ2-3
abundance: -
v_gene: TRBV5-1
d_gene: TRBD2
CDR3aa: CASSLGSGGPNTDTQYF
CDR3nt: TGCGCCAGCAGCTTGGGCAGCGGGGGGCCCAACACAGATACGCAGTATTTT

j_gene: TRBJ2-7
abundance: -
v_gene: TRBV4-2
d_gene: TRBD2
CDR3aa: CASSQGRGKTYEQYF
CDR3nt: TGTGCCAGCAGCCAAGGGCGGGGGAAAACCTACGAGCAGTACTTC

j_gene: TRBJ2-4
abundance: -
v_gene: TRBV20-1
d_gene: TRBD2
CDR3aa: CSASLLAGGPQNIQYF
CDR3nt: TGCAGTGCTAGTTTGCTAGCGGGAGGGCCGCAAAACATTCAGTACTTC

j_gene: TRBJ1-1
abundance: -
v_gene: TRBV6-2/TRBV6-3
d_gene: TRBD1
CDR3aa: CASSYSGLRDRMNTEAFF
CDR3nt: TGTGCCAGCAGTTACTCGGGTTTGCGGGACAGGATGAACACTGAAGCTTTCTTT

j_gene: TRBJ2-3
abundance: -
v_gene: TRBV24-1
d_gene: -
CDR3aa: CATSDGDSTDTQYF
CDR3nt: TGTGCCACCAGTGACGGGGATTCTACGGATACGCAGTATTTT

j_gene: TRBJ2-7
abundance: -
v_gene: TRBV9
d_gene: TRBD1
CDR3aa: CASSPTPGTGVDEQYF
CDR3nt: TGTGCCAGCAGCCCAACCCCCGGCACAGGGGTCGACGAGCAGTACTTC

j_gene: TRBJ1-1
abundance: -
v_gene: TRBV19
d_gene: TRBD1
CDR3aa: CASSLLTGTGVAFF
CDR3nt: TGTGCCAGTAGTTTACTAACCGGGACAGGTGTGGCTTTCTTT

j_gene: TRBJ2-7
abundance: once
v_gene: TRBV11-3
d_gene: TRBD2
CDR3aa: CASSLGGGAAAIGEQYF
CDR3nt: TGTGCCAGCAGCTTAGGCGGGGGGGCCGCTGCTATTGGCGAGCAGTACTTC

j_gene: TRBJ2-5
abundance: -
v_gene: TRBV5-1
d_gene: -
CDR3aa: CASSYGGANPETQYF
CDR3nt: TGCGCCAGCAGCTACGGCGGGGCCAACCCAGAGACCCAGTACTTC

j_gene: TRBJ2-7
abundance: -
v_gene: TRBV4-2
d_gene: -
CDR3aa: CASSQDPLGVRSSYEQYF
CDR3nt: TGTGCCAGCAGCCAAGATCCTTTAGGGGTTCGCTCCAGCTACGAGCAGTACTTC